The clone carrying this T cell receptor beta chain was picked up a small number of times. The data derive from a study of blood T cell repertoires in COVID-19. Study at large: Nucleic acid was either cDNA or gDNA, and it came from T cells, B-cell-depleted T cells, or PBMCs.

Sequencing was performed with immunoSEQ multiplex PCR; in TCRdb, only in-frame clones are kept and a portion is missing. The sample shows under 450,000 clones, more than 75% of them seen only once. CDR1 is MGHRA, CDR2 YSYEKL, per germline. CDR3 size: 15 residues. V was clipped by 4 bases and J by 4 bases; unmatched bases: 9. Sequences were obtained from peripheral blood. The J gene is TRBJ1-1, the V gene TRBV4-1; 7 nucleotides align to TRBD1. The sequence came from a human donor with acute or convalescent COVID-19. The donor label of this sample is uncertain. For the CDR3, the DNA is TGCGCCAGCAGCCTAACACAGGGGTTGGGCACTGAAGCTTTCTTT. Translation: CASSLTQGLGTEAFF.